This TCR beta chain was profiled in a study of blood T cell repertoires in COVID-19. About the study: COVID-19 samples, acute and convalescent, were from the United States, Italy and Spain. T cells, B-cell-depleted T cells, or PBMCs provided the cDNA or gDNA that served as material.

The length of the CDR3 is 16 residues. The V gene end was trimmed by 0 bases and the J gene end by 2 bases; junction bases not matched to a gene: 3. The germline V gene encodes CDR1 MRHNA and CDR2 SNTAGT. Libraries were prepared by immunoSEQ multiplex PCR; TCRdb keeps only in-frame clonotypes and omits some of them. Among more than 95,000 clones listed, approximately 91% were seen once. The TCR originated in a human donor in a cohort sampled during active COVID-19. The sequenced sample consisted of peripheral blood. V is TRBV6-4 and J is TRBJ2-3; 9 bases agree with TRBD2. Written as DNA, the CDR3 is TGTGCCAGCAGTGACTCGACTAGCGGTCACACAGATACGCAGTATTTT. This gives the protein CASSDSTSGHTDTQYF.